This T cell receptor (beta chain) is from a study of T-cell reconstitution after alpha-beta-depleted transplantation in children. Study outcomes and limitations: The study reportedly traced alpha-beta T cells about two months after transplant to several hundred expanded graft clones. Fresh T-cell production supplied most of the T-cell counts and diversity seen one year after transplant. There were some patients whose high TCRbeta diversity at day 60 came from surviving recipient T cells and thymic progenitors.

As it was prepared, the TCRbeta library received unique molecular identifiers. TCRdb re-called the PCR reads through MiXCR, storing one row per CDR3 protein. The sample lists about 440,000 distinct CDR3 sequences, about 40% occurring once. Regarding this clonotype: Its antigen is as yet unknown.

V was pared by 9 bases and J by 3 bases, with 9 bases between. The germline V gene encodes CDR1 LNHDA and CDR2 SQIVND (reference sequence). This CDR3 has 11 amino acids. Sequences were derived from PBMCs, sampled before TCRalphabeta/CD19-depleted stem cell transplant. This TCR came from a girl aged 2-10 years with aplastic anemia, due to receive a stem cell transplant. The genes are TRBV19 and TRBJ2-7, with a tentative D call TRBD2 (5 bases). The CDR3 region has the DNA TGTGCCAGCAAGCGGTGCTACGAGCAGTACTTC. Translation gives CASKRCYEQYF. Together with reference TRBV19 and TRBJ2-7, the CDR3 gives the full variable domain: DGGITQSPKYLFRKEGQNVTLSCEQNLNHDAMYWYRQDPGQGLRLIYYSQIVNDFQKGDIAEGYSVSREKKESFPLTVTSAQKNPTAFYLCASKRCYEQYFGPGTRLTVT.